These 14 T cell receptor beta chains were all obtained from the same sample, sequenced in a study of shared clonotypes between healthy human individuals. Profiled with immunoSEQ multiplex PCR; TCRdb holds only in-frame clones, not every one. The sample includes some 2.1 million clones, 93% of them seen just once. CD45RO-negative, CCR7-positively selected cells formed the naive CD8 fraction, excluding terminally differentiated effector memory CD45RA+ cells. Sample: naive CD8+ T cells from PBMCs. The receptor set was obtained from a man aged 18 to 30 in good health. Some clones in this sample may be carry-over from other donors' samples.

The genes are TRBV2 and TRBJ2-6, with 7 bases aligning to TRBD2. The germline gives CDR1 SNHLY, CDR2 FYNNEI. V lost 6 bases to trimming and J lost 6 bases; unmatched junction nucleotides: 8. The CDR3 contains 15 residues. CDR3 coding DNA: TGTGCCAGCAGGGATAGCGGGCCGCCGGCCAACGTCCTGACTTTC. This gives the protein CASRDSGPPANVLTF.

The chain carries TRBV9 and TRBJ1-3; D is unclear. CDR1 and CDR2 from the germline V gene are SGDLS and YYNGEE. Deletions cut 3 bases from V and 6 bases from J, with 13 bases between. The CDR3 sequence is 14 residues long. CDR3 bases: TGTGCCAGCAGCGGACAAGACACCCTAAACACCATATATTTT. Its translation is CASSGQDTLNTIYF.

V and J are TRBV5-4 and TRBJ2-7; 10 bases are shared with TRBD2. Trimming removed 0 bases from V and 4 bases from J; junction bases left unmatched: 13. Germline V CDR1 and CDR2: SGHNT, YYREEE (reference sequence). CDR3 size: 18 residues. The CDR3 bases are TGTGCCAGCAGCTTGGCCCCCAGCGGGAGGGATCTAAAGTACGAGCAGTACTTC. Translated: CASSLAPSGRDLKYEQYF.

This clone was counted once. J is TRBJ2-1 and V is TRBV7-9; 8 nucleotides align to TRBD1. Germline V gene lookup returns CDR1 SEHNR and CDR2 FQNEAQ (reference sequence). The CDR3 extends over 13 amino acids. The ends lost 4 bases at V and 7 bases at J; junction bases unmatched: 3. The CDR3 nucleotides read TGTGCCAGCAGCTACGACAGGGGTAATGAGCAGTTCTTC. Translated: CASSYDRGNEQFF.

CDR3 in DNA: TGTGCCAGCAGTCTCTCGGCGGGTGAGGTCTACAATGAGCAGTTCTTC. Translated, it gives CASSLSAGEVYNEQFF. This chain joins TRBV27 and TRBJ2-1; possible D gene TRBD2, 5 bases. The CDR3 totals 16 residues. V lost 5 bases to trimming and J lost 3 bases, with 17 bases between them. CDR1 is MNHEY and CDR2 is SMNVEV in the germline V gene (reference sequence).

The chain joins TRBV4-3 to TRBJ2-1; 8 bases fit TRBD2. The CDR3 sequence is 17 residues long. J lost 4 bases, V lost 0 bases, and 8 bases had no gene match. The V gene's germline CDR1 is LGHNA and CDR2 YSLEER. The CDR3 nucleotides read TGCGCCAGCAGCCAAGATGGAACGGGAGGGCGTTACAATGAGCAGTTCTTC. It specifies CASSQDGTGGRYNEQFF.

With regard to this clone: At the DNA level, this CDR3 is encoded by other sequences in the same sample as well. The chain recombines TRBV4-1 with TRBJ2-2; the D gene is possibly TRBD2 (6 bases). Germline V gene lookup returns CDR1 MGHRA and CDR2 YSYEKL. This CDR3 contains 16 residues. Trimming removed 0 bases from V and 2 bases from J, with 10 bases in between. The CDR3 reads CASSQESGLNTGELFF. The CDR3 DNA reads TGCGCCAGCAGCCAAGAATCGGGACTTAACACCGGGGAGCTGTTTTTT.

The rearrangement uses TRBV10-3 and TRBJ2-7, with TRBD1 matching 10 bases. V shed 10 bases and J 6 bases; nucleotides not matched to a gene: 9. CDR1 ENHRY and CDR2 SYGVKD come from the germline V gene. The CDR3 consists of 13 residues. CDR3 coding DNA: TGTGCCACCGGGACAGGGGTCTGGTTCGAGCAGTACTTC. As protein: CATGTGVWFEQYF.

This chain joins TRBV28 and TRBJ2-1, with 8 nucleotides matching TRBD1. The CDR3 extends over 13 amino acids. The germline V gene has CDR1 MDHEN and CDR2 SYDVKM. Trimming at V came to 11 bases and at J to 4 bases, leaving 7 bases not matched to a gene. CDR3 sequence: CAGRDRSYNEQFF. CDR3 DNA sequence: TGTGCCGGAAGGGACAGGAGTTACAATGAGCAGTTCTTC.

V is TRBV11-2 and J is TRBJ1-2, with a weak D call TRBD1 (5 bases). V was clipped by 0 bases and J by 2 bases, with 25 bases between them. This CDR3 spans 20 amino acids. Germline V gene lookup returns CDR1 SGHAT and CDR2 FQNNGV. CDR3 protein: CASSLDPLVGEFGFNYGYTF. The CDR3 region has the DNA TGTGCCAGCAGCTTAGATCCGCTCGTAGGGGAATTTGGGTTCAACTATGGCTACACCTTC.

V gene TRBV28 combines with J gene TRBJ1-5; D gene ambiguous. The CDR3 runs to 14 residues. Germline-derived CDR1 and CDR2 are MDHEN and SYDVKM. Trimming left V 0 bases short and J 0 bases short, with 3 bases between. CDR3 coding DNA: TGTGCCAGCAGTTTATGGGTTAGCAATCAGCCCCAGCATTTT. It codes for CASSLWVSNQPQHF.

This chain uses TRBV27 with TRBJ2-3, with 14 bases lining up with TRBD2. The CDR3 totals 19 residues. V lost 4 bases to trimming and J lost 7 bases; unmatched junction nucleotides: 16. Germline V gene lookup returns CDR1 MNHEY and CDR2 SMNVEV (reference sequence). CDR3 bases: TGTGCCAGCAGTTCATTACCTGGGACTAGCGGGAGCAGCAGTAATACGCAGTATTTT. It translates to CASSSLPGTSGSSSNTQYF.

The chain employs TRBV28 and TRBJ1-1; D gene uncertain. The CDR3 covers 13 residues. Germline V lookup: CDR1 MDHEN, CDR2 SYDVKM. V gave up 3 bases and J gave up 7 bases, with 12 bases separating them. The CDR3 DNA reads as TGTGCCAGCAGTTTTCGGGGAGGGATTGAAGCTTTCTTT. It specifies CASSFRGGIEAFF.

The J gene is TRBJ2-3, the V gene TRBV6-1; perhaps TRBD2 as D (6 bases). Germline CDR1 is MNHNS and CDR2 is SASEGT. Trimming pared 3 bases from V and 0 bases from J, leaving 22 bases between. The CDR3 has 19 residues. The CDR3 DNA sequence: TGTGCCAGCAGTGACCCCCGGCTAGCGACGGTCTCTAGCACAGATACGCAGTATTTT. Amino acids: CASSDPRLATVSSTDTQYF.